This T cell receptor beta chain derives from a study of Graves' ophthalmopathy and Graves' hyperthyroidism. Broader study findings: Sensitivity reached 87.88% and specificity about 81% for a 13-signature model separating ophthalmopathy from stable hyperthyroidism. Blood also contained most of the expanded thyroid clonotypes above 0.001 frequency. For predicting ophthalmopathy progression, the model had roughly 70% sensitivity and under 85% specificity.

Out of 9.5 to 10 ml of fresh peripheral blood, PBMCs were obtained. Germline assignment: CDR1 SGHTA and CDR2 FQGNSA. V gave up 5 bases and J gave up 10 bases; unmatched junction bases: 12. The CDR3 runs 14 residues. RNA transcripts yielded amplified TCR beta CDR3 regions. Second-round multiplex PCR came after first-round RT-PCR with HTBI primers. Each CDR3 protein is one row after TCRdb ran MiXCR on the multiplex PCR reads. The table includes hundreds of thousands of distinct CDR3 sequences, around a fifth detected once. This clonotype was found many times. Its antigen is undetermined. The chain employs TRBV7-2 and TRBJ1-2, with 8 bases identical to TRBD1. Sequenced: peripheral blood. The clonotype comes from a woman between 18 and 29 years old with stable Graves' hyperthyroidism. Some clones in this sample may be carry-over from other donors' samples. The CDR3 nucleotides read TGTGCCAGCAGCCCAGACAGGGGAGTATGGGTCTACACCTTC. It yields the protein CASSPDRGVWVYTF.